These 2 T cell receptor beta chains were sequenced from one sample in a study of CD8+CD57+ T cells in acquired aplastic anemia. The sequenced patients had an expansion of CD8+CD57+ cells seen by flow cytometry. Both TCR beta VDJ combination and CDR3 sequence profiling were carried out. Genomic DNA was the template for this profiling. In TCRdb, the reads were re-called with MiXCR into one record per CDR3 protein. In the table there are fewer than 85,000 distinct CDR3 sequences, about 70% of which are singletons. The specimen sequenced was sorted CD4+, CD8+, or CD8+CD57+ T cells (not recorded which) from PBMCs. These receptors all stem from a human donor with aplastic anemia.

This clonotype was picked up many times. V and J are TRBV7-2 and TRBJ1-1; 8 positions match TRBD1. Germline lookup yields CDR1 SGHTA and CDR2 FQGNSA. Unmatched junction bases numbered 7, after V lost 3 bases and J lost 4 bases. The CDR3 runs 15 residues. Here the CDR3 reads CASSLATGAGTEAFF. The CDR3 DNA is TGTGCCAGCAGCTTGGCGACAGGGGCGGGCACTGAAGCTTTCTTT. Supplemented by reference TRBV7-2 and TRBJ1-1, the full variable domain reads GAGVSQSPSNKVTEKGKDVELRCDPISGHTALYWYRQSLGQGLEFLIYFQGNSAPDKSGLPSDRFSAERTGGSVSTLTIQRTQQEDSAVYLCASSLATGAGTEAFFGQGTRLTVV.

The rearrangement links TRBV19 to TRBJ2-2, with TRBD2 as a possible D gene (6 bases). Germline values: CDR1 LNHDA, CDR2 SQIVND (reference sequence). Deletions cut 3 bases from V and 1 base from J, with 9 bases between. This CDR3 spans 15 amino acids. The CDR3 here is CASSMGLMNTGELFF. As DNA, the CDR3 is TGTGCCAGTAGTATGGGACTTATGAACACCGGGGAGCTGTTTTTT.